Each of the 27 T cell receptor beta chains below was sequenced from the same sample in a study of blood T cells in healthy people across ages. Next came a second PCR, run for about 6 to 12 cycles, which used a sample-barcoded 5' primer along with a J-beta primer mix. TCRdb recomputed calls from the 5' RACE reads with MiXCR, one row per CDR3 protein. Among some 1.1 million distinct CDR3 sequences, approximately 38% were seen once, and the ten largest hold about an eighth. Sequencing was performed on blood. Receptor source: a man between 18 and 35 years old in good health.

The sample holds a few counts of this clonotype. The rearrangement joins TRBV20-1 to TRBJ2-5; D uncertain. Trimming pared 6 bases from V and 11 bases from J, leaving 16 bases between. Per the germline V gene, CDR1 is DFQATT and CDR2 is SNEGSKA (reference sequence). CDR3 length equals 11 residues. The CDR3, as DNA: TGCAGTGCCGGACGAAGGAATGAGCAGTACTTC. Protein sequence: CSAGRRNEQYF.

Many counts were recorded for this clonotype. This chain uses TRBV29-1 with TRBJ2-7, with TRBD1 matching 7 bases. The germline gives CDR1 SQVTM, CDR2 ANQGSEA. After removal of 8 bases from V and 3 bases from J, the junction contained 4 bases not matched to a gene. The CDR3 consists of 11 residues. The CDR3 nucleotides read TGCAGCTCCCGACAGGGCTACGAGCAGTACTTC. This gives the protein CSSRQGYEQYF.

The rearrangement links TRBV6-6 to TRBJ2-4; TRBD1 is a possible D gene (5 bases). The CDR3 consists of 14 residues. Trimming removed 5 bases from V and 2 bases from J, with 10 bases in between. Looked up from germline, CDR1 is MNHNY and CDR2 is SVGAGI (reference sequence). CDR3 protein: CASSQTASKNIQYF. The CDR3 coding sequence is TGTGCCAGCAGTCAGACAGCCTCCAAAAACATTCAGTACTTC.

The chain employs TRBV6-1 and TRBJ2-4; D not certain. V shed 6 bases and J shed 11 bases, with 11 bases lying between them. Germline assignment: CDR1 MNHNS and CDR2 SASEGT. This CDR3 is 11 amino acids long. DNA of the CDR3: TGTGCCAGCAGAAAGACCGGTCTTCAGTACTTC. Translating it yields CASRKTGLQYF.

CDR3 sequence: CATFPGWTEAFF. The CDR3 nucleotides are TGTGCCACCTTTCCCGGGTGGACTGAAGCTTTCTTT. This sequence joins TRBV7-9 and TRBJ1-1; no firm D call. Trimming took off 10 bases at V and 5 bases at J, with 14 bases between the two ends. Per the germline V gene, CDR1 is SEHNR and CDR2 is FQNEAQ (reference sequence). The CDR3 is 12 amino acids.

CDR3 in DNA: TGTGCCAGCAGGCGGACCGCTTCCCGGGGCGGCTACACCTTC. Amino acid sequence: CASRRTASRGGYTF. The genes are TRBV6-5 and TRBJ1-2; maybe TRBD1 (5 bases). This CDR3 spans 14 amino acids. CDR1 and CDR2 from the germline V gene are MNHEY and SVGAGI. V lost 6 bases and J lost 8, with 19 bases in between.

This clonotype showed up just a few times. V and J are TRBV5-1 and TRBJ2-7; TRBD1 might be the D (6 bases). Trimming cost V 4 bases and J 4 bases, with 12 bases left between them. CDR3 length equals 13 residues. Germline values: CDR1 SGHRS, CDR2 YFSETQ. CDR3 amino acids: CASSTPDRYEQYF. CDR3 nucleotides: TGCGCCAGCAGCACACCAGACAGGTACGAGCAGTACTTC. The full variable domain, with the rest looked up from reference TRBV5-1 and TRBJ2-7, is KAGVTQTPRYLIKTRGQQVTLSCSPISGHRSVSWYQQTPGQGLQFLFEYFSETQRNKGNFPGRFSGRQFSNSRSEMNVSTLELGDSALYLCASSTPDRYEQYFGPGTRLTVT.

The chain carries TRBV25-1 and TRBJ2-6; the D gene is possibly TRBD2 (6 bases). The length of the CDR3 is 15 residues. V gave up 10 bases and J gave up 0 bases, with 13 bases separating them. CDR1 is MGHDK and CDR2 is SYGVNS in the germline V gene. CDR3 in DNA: TGTGCCACTTCGGAGGGTAGCTCTGGGGCCAACGTCCTGACTTTC. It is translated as CATSEGSSGANVLTF.

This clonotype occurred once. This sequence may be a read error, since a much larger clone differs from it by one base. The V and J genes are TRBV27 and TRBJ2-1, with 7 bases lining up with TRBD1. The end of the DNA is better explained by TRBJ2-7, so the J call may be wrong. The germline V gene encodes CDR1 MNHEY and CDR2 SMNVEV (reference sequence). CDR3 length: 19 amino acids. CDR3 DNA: TGTGCCAGCAGTCCGCTTGGGACAGATCAAAAGAGCTCCTACAATGAGCAGTACTTC. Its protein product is CASSPLGTDQKSSYNEQYF.

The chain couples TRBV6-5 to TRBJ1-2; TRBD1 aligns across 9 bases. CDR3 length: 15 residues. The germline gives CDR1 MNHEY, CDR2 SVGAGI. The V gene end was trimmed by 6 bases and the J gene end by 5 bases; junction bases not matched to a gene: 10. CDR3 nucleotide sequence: TGTGCCAGCAGATCCGACAGGGGGGAGAAGTATGGCTACACCTTC. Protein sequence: CASRSDRGEKYGYTF.

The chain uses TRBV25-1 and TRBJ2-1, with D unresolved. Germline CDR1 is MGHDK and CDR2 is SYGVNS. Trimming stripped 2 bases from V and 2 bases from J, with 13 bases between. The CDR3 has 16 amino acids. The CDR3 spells CASSEVPSGPYNEQFF. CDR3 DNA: TGTGCCAGCAGTGAAGTCCCTTCCGGCCCCTACAATGAGCAGTTCTTC.

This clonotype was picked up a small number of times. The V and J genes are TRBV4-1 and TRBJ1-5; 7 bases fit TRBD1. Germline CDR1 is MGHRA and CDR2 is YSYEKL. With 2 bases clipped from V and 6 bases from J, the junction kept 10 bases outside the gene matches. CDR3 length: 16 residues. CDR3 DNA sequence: TGCGCCAGCAGCCAATTGTGGGCAGGGGGATTTCAGCCCCAGCATTTT. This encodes CASSQLWAGGFQPQHF.

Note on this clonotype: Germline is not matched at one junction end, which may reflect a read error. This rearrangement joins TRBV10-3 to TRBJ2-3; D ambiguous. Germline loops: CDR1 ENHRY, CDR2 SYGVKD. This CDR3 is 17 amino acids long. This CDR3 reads CTISETRVPRGTDTQYF. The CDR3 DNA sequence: TGTACCATCAGTGAGACAAGGGTCCCTCGGGGCACAGATACGCAGTATTTT.

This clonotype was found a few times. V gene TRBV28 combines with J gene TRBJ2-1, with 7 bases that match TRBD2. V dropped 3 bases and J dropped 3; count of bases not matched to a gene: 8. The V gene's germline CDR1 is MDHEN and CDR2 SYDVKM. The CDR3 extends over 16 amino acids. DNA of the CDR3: TGTGCCAGCAGTTTGTCCGCCCCTAGCGGCTACAATGAGCAGTTCTTC. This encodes CASSLSAPSGYNEQFF.

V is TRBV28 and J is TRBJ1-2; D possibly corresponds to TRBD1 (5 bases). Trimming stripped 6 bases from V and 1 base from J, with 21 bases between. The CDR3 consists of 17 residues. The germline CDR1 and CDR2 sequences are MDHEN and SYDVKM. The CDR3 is CASSSPSDRLINYGYTF. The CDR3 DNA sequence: TGTGCCAGCAGCTCCCCATCTGACAGATTAATTAACTATGGCTACACCTTC.

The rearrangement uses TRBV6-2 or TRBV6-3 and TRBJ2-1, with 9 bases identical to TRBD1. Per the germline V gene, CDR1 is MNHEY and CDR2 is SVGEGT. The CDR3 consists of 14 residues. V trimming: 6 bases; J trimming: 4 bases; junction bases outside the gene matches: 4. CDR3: CASSEGTGYNEQFF. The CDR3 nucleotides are TGTGCCAGCAGCGAAGGGACAGGGTACAATGAGCAGTTCTTC.

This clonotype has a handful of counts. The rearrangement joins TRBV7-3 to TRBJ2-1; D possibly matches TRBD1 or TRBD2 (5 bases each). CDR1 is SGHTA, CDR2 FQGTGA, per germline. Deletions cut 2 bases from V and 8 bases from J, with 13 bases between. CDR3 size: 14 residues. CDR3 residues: CASSLGGTFDEQFF. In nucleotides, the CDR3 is TGTGCCAGCAGCTTAGGGGGAACATTCGATGAGCAGTTCTTC.

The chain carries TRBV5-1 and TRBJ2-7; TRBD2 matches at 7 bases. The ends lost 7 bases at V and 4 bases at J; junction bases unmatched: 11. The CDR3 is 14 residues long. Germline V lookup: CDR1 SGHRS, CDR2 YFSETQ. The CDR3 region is CASGTGGNRYEQYF. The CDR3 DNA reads TGCGCCAGCGGAACGGGAGGTAACCGATACGAGCAGTACTTC.

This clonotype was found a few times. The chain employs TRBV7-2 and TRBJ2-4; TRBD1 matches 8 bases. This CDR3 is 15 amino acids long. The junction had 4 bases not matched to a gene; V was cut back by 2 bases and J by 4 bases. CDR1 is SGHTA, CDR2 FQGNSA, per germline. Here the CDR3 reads CASSLQGAWKNIQYF. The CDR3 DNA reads TGTGCCAGCAGCTTACAGGGGGCATGGAAAAACATTCAGTACTTC.

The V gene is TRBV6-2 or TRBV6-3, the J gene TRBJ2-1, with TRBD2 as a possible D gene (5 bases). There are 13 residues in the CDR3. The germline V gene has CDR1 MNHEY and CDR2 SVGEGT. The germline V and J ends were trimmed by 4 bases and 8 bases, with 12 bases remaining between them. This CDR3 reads CASSSTGWDEQFF. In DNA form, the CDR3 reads TGTGCCAGCAGTTCCACGGGGTGGGATGAGCAGTTCTTC.

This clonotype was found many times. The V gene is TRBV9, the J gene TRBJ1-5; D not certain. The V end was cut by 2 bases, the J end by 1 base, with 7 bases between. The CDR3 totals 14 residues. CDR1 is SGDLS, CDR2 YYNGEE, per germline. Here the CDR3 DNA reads TGTGCCAGCAGCGTTGGGGTGAGCAATCAGCCCCAGCATTTT. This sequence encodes CASSVGVSNQPQHF.

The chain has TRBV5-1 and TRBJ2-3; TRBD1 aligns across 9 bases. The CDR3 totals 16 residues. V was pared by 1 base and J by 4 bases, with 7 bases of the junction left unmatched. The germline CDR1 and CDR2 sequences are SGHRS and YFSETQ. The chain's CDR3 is CASSLFRDRVADTQYF. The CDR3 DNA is TGCGCCAGCAGCTTGTTCCGGGACAGGGTTGCAGATACGCAGTATTTT.

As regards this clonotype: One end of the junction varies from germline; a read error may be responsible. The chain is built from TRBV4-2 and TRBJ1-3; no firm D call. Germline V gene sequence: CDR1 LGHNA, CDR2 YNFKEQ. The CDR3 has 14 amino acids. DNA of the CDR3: TGTGCCAGCAGCCAAGATCTCTCTGGAAACACCGTATATTTT. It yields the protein CASSQDLSGNTVYF.

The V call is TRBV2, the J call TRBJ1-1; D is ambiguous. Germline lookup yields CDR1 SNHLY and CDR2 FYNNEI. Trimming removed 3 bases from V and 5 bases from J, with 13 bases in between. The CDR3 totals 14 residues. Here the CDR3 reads CASSDWAGGTEAFF. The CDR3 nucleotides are TGTGCCAGCAGTGATTGGGCAGGTGGGACTGAAGCTTTCTTT. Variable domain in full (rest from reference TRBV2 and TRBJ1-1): EPEVTQTPSHQVTQMGQEVILRCVPISNHLYFYWYRQILGQKVEFLVSFYNNEISEKSEIFDDQFSVERPDGSNFTLKIRSTKLEDSAMYFCASSDWAGGTEAFFGQGTRLTVV.

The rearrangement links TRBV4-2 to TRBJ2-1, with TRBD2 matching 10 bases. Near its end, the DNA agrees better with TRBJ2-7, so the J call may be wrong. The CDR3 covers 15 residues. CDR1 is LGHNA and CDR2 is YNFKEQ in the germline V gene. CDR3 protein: CASSQASGGGNEQYF. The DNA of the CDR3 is TGTGCCAGCAGCCAAGCGAGCGGGGGGGGTAATGAGCAGTACTTC.

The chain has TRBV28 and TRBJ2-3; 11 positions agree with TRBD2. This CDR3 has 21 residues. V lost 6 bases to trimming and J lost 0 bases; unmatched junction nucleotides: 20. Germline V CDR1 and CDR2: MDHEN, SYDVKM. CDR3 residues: CASSTALASGGTPYSTDTQYF. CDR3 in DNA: TGTGCCAGCAGCACCGCCCTCGCTAGCGGGGGGACCCCATATAGCACAGATACGCAGTATTTT. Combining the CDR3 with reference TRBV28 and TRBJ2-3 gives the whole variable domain DVKVTQSSRYLVKRTGEKVFLECVQDMDHENMFWYRQDPGLGLRLIYFSYDVKMKEKGDIPEGYSVSREKKERFSLILESASTNQTSMYLCASSTALASGGTPYSTDTQYFGPGTRLTVL.

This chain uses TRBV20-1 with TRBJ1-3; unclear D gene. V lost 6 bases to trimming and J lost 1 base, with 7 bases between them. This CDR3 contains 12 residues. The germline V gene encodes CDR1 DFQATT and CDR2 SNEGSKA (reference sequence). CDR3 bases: TGCAGTGCCCGGCAGTCTGGAAACACCATATATTTT. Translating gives CSARQSGNTIYF.